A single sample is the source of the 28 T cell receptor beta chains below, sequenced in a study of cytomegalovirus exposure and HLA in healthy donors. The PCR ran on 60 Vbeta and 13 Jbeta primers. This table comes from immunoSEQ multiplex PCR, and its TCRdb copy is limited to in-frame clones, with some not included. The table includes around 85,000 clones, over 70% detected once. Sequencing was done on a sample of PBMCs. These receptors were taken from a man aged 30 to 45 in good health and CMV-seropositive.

In DNA, the CDR3 is TGTGCCACCAGCAGAGAAGCGGGACACCTCTACGAGCAGTACTTC. Amino acid sequence: CATSREAGHLYEQYF. The genes are TRBV15 and TRBJ2-7, with D tentatively TRBD2 (7 bases). The CDR3 has 15 amino acids. Trimming stripped 0 bases from V and 3 bases from J, with 12 bases between. Germline V gene data show CDR1 as LNHNV and CDR2 as YYDKDF (reference sequence).

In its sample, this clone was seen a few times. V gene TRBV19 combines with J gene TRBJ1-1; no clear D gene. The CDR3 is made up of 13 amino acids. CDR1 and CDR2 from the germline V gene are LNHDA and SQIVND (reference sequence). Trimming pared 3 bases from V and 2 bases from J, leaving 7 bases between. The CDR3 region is CASSMTGNTEAFF. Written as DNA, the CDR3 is TGTGCCAGTAGTATGACGGGAAACACTGAAGCTTTCTTT.

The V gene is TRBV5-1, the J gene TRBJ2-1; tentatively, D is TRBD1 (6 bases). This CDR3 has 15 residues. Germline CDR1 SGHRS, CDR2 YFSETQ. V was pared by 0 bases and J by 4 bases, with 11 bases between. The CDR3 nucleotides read TGCGCCAGCAGCTTGGAGGGGGAGTGGTACAATGAGCAGTTCTTC. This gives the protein CASSLEGEWYNEQFF. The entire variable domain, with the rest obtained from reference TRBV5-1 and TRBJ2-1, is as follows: KAGVTQTPRYLIKTRGQQVTLSCSPISGHRSVSWYQQTPGQGLQFLFEYFSETQRNKGNFPGRFSGRQFSNSRSEMNVSTLELGDSALYLCASSLEGEWYNEQFFGPGTRLTVL.

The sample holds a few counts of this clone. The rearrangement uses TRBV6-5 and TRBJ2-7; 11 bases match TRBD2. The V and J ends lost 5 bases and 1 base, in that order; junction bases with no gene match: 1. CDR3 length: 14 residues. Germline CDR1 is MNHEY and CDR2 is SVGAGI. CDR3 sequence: CASSLAGGSYEQYF. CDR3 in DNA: TGTGCCAGCAGTCTAGCGGGAGGTTCCTACGAGCAGTACTTC.

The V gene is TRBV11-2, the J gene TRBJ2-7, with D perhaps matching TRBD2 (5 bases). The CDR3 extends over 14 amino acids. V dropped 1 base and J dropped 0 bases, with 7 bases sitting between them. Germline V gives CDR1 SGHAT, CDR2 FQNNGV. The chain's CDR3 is CASSLGLASYEQYF. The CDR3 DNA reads TGTGCCAGCAGCTTAGGGCTAGCCTCCTACGAGCAGTACTTC.

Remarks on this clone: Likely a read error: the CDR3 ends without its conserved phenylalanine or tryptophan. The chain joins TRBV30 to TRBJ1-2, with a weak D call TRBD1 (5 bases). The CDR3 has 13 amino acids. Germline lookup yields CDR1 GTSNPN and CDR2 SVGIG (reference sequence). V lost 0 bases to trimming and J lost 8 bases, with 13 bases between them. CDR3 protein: CAWSVGTPRGYTL. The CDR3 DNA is TGTGCCTGGAGTGTCGGGACTCCCCGAGGCTACACCCTC.

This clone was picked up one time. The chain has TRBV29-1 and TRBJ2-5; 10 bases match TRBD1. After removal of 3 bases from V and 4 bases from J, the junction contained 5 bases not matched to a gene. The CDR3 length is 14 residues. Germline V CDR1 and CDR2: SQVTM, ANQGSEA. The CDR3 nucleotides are TGCAGCGTTGACCGGGACAGGGGAGGAGAGACCCAGTACTTC. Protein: CSVDRDRGGETQYF.

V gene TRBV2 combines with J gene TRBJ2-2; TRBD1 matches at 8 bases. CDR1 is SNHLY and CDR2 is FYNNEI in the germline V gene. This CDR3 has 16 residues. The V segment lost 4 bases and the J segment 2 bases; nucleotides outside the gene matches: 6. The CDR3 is CASSGAGGINTGELFF. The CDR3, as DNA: TGTGCCAGCAGTGGGGCAGGGGGCATCAACACCGGGGAGCTGTTTTTT.

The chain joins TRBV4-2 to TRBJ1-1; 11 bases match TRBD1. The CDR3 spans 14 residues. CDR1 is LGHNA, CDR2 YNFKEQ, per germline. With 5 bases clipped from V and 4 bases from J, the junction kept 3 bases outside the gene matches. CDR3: CASSRTGGGTEAFF. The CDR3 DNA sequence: TGTGCCAGCAGCAGGACAGGGGGCGGCACTGAAGCTTTCTTT.

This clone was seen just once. This chain's CDR3 is CASSQEDKNEAFF. CDR3 DNA sequence: TGTGCCAGCAGCCAAGAAGACAAAAATGAAGCTTTCTTT. The chain uses TRBV14 and TRBJ1-1; D uncertain. The V gene lost 0 bases and the J gene lost 7 bases, with 9 bases spanning the gap. CDR1 and CDR2 (germline): SGHDN, FVKESK. The CDR3 is made up of 13 amino acids.

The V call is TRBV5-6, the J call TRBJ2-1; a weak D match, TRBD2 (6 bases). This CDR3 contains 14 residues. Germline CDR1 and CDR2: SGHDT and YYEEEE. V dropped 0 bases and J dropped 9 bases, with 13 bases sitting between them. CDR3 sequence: CASSLGLEPAEQFF. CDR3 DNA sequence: TGTGCCAGCAGCTTGGGACTAGAGCCGGCTGAGCAGTTCTTC.

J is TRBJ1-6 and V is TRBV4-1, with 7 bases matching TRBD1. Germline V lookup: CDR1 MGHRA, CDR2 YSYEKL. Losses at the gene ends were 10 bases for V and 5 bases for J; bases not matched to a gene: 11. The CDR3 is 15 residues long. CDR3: CATGTGRGNNSPLHF. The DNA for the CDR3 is TGCGCCACCGGAACGGGCAGGGGGAATAATTCACCCCTCCACTTT.

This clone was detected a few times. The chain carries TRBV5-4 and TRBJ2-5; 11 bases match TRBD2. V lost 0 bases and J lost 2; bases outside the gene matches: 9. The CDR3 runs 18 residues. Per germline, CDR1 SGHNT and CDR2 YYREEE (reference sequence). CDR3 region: CASSLGQASGGRQETQYF. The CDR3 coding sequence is TGTGCCAGCAGCTTGGGGCAGGCTAGCGGGGGGAGGCAAGAGACCCAGTACTTC.

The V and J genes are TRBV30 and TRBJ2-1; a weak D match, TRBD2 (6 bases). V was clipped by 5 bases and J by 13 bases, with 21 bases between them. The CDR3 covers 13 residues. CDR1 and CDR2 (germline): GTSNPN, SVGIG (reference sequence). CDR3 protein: CAWGGTGGRDQFF. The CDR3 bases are TGTGCCTGGGGGGGGACTGGAGGTAGGGACCAGTTCTTC.

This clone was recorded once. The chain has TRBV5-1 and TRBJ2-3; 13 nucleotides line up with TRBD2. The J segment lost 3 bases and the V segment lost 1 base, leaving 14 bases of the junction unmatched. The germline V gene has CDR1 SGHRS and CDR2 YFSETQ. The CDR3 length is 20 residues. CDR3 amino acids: CASSLYLTSGRDRATDTQYF. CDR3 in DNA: TGCGCCAGCAGCTTGTATCTTACTAGCGGGAGGGACAGGGCGACAGATACGCAGTATTTT.

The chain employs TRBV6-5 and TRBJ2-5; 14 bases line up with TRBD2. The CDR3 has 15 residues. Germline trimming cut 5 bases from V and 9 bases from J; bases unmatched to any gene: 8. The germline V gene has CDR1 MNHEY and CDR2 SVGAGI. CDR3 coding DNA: TGTGCCAGCAGTCCTGGACTAGCGGGGGGACCGGCCCAGTACTTC. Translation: CASSPGLAGGPAQYF.

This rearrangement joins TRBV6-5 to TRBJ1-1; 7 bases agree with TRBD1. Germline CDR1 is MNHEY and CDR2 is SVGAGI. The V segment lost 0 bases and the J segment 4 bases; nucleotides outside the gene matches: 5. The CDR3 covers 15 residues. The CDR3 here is CASSYSTGAATEAFF. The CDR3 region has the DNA TGTGCCAGCAGTTACTCAACAGGGGCGGCCACTGAAGCTTTCTTT.

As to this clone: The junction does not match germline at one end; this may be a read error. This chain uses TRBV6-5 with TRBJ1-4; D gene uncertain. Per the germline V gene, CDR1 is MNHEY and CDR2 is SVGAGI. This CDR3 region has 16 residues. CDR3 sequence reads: CASSYVVDERREKLFF. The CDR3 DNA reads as TGTGCCAGCAGTTATGTGGTCGACGAGAGGAGGGAAAAACTATTTTTT.

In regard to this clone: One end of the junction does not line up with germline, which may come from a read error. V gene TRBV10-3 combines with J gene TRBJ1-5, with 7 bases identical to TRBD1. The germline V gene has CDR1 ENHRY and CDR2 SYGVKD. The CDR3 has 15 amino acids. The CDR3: CAISEQGPGNQPQNF. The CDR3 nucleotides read TGTGCCATCAGTGAACAGGGGCCAGGAAATCAGCCCCAGAATTTT.

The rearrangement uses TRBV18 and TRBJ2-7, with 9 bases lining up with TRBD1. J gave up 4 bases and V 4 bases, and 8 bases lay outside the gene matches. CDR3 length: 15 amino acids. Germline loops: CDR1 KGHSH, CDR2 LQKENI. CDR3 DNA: TGTGCCAGCTCACGGTCGAGGACAGGGGATTACGAGCAGTACTTC. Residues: CASSRSRTGDYEQYF.

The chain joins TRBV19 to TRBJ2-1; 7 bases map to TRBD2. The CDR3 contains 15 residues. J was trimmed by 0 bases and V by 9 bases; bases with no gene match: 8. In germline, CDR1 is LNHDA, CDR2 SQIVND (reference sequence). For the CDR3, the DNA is TGTGCCAGCCGGGGAGCGGGGCCCTCCTACAATGAGCAGTTCTTC. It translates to CASRGAGPSYNEQFF. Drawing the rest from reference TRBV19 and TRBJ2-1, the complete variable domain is DGGITQSPKYLFRKEGQNVTLSCEQNLNHDAMYWYRQDPGQGLRLIYYSQIVNDFQKGDIAEGYSVSREKKESFPLTVTSAQKNPTAFYLCASRGAGPSYNEQFFGPGTRLTVL.

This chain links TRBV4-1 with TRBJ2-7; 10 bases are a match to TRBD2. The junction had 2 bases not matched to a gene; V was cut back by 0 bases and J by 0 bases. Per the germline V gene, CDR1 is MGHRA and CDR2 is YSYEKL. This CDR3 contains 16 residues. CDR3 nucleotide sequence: TGCGCCAGCAGCCAAGAGTCTAGCGGGAGCTCCTACGAGCAGTACTTC. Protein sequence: CASSQESSGSSYEQYF.

The CDR3 DNA reads as TGTGCCAGCAGCCAGGCAATGAACACTGAAGCTTTCTTT. Protein: CASSQAMNTEAFF. The chain has TRBV7-3 and TRBJ1-1; D call uncertain. V was shortened by 5 bases and J by 0 bases, with 7 bases between the two germline ends. Germline assignment: CDR1 SGHTA and CDR2 FQGTGA. CDR3 length: 13 residues.

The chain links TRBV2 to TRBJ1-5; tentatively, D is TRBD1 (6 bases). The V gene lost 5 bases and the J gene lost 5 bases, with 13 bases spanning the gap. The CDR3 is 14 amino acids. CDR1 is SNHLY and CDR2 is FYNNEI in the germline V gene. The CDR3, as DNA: TGTGCCAGCAGTAAGCAGGGGTTTGATCAGCCCCAGCATTTT. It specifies CASSKQGFDQPQHF.

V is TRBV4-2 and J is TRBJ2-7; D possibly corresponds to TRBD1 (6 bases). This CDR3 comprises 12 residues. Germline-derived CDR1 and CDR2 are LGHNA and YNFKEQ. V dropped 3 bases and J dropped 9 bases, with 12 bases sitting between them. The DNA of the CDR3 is TGTGCCAGCAGCCACAACAGGGCCGTGCAGTACTTC. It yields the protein CASSHNRAVQYF.

The CDR3: CASSERGSGELFF. CDR3 DNA sequence: TGTGCCAGCAGCGAAAGGGGGTCCGGGGAGCTGTTTTTT. This sequence joins TRBV7-2 and TRBJ2-2, with TRBD1 as a possible D gene (6 bases). V lost 5 bases and J 6 bases, leaving 10 bases between the germline ends. Germline V lookup: CDR1 SGHTA, CDR2 FQGNSA. The CDR3 has 13 residues.

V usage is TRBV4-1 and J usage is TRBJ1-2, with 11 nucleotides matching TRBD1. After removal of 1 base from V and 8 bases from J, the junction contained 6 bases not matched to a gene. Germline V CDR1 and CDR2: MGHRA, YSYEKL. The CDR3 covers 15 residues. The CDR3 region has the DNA TGCGCCAGCAGCCAAGCCGGACAGGGGGCCTGGGGCTACACCTTC. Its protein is CASSQAGQGAWGYTF.

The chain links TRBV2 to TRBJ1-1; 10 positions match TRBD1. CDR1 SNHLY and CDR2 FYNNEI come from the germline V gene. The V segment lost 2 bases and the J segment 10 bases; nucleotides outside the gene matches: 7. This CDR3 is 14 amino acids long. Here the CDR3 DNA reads TGTGCCAGCAGTGAATTCCGGACAGGGGGTTTAGCTTTCTTT. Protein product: CASSEFRTGGLAFF.